These T cell receptor beta chains were read from a single sample in a study of control samples from healthy donors and cancer patients. Sequencing was performed with immunoSEQ multiplex PCR; in TCRdb, only in-frame clones are kept and a portion is missing. Altogether 150,000 to 200,000 clones are present, 94% being singletons, with the ten largest covering about 1.5%. The source material was blood. All receptors come from a woman aged 18-29 years in good health. The CDR3 runs from the conserved cysteine through the conserved F or W. A D gene is named only where the DNA matches it firmly. Only some rows state a clone size, as once, few, many or a class for expanded clones.

>TRBJ1-2|12|.|TRBV5-6|.
CASSVAGLGYTF
TGTGCCAGCAGCGTCGCAGGCCTAGGCTACACCTTC
>TRBJ1-1|13|.|TRBV2|.
CASSLQGVSEAFF
TGTGCCAGCAGTTTGCAGGGAGTCTCTGAAGCTTTCTTT
>TRBJ1-5|13|.|TRBV4-1|.
CASSRIPPWPQHF
TGCGCCAGCAGCCGCATTCCCCCCTGGCCCCAGCATTTT
>TRBJ1-1|15|TRBD1|TRBV9|.
CASSDDRGRRTEAFF
TGTGCCAGCAGCGATGACAGGGGTAGAAGAACTGAAGCTTTCTTT
>TRBJ1-2|12|TRBD1|TRBV19|.
CASTDRGYGYTF
TGTGCCAGTACAGACAGGGGCTATGGCTACACCTTC
>TRBJ1-2|16|TRBD1|TRBV7-2|.
CASSLEKDRGRAGYTF
TGTGCCAGCAGCTTAGAGAAGGACAGGGGGCGTGCGGGCTACACCTTC
>TRBJ1-2|16|.|TRBV24-1|.
CATSDSRAGIFYGYTF
TGTGCCACCAGTGACTCGCGGGCAGGAATATTCTATGGCTACACCTTC
>TRBJ2-7|15|.|TRBV7-9|.
CASSLVGGKGDEQYF
TGTGCCAGCAGCTTAGTTGGGGGGAAAGGGGACGAGCAGTACTTC
>TRBJ2-7|18|.|TRBV5-1|.
CAARSTYGLPIYRYEQYF
TGCGCAGCACGGTCTACTTACGGACTACCCATTTACCGCTACGAGCAGTACTTC
>TRBJ2-7|16|TRBD2|TRBV6-5|.
CASSSPTSGGTYEQYF
TGTGCCAGCAGTTCCCCGACTAGCGGGGGAACCTACGAGCAGTACTTC
>TRBJ2-7|12|TRBD1|TRBV7-9|.
CASSHRTGEQYF
TGTGCCAGCAGTCATCGGACAGGCGAGCAGTACTTC
>TRBJ2-7|16|.|TRBV3-1/TRBV3-2|once
CASSQVGGGGSYEQYF
TGTGCCAGCAGCCAAGTCGGGGGTGGGGGCTCCTACGAGCAGTACTTC
>TRBJ1-4|17|.|TRBV18|.
CASSPLVSGAANEKLFF
TGTGCCAGCTCACCCCTAGTTTCAGGGGCGGCTAATGAAAAACTGTTTTTT
>TRBJ1-6|16|TRBD1|TRBV2|.
CASSGETGGAGSPLHF
TGTGCCAGCAGTGGGGAGACAGGGGGCGCGGGTTCACCCCTCCACTTT
>TRBJ1-1|13|TRBD1|TRBV2|.
CASSQGENTEAFF
TGTGCCAGCTCCCAGGGGGAGAACACTGAAGCTTTCTTT
>TRBJ1-1|14|.|TRBV6-1|.
CASSEEAERTEAFF
TGTGCCAGCAGTGAAGAGGCTGAGAGGACTGAAGCTTTCTTT
>TRBJ2-3|12|.|TRBV28|.
CASTRGTDTQYF
TGTGCCAGCACGAGAGGCACAGATACGCAGTATTTT
>TRBJ1-3|12|.|TRBV19|.
CASSVSGNTIYF
TGTGCCAGTAGTGTCTCTGGAAACACCATATATTTT
>TRBJ1-1|13|.|TRBV25-1|.
CASVSEARPEAFF
TGTGCCAGCGTATCCGAGGCAAGGCCTGAAGCTTTCTTT
>TRBJ1-5|13|.|TRBV12-3/TRBV12-4|once
CASSPYPPQPQHF
TGTGCCAGCAGCCCATACCCTCCTCAGCCCCAGCATTTT
>TRBJ1-3|14|.|TRBV7-2|.
CASSLTLGGNTIYF
TGTGCCAGCAGCCTGACCCTCGGGGGAAACACCATATATTTT
>TRBJ2-2|16|TRBD1|TRBV7-2|.
CASSLGQGGITGELFF
TGTGCCAGCAGCTTAGGACAGGGGGGGATCACCGGGGAGCTGTTTTTT
>TRBJ2-6|15|.|TRBV27|.
CASSLGGSGANVLTF
TGTGCCAGCAGTTTAGGGGGGTCTGGGGCCAACGTCCTGACTTTC
>TRBJ2-1|14|TRBD2|TRBV2|.
CASSATSLGNEQFF
TGTGCCAGCAGTGCGACTAGCCTAGGCAATGAGCAGTTCTTC
>TRBJ2-7|15|TRBD1|TRBV7-2|.
CASSSGQTWSYEQYF
TGTGCCAGCAGCTCGGGACAGACCTGGAGCTACGAGCAGTACTTC
>TRBJ2-3|14|TRBD1|TRBV5-8|.
CASSLGQATDTQYF
TGTGCCAGCAGCCTCGGACAGGCCACAGATACGCAGTATTTT
>TRBJ2-1|13|.|TRBV19|.
CASPSGTDNEQFF
TGTGCCAGCCCTAGTGGAACCGACAATGAGCAGTTCTTC
>TRBJ1-5|15|.|TRBV4-1|once
CASSLTDSLNQPQHF
TGCGCCAGCAGCCTCACAGACAGCCTCAATCAGCCCCAGCATTTT
>TRBJ1-4|14|TRBD1|TRBV4-1|.
CASSQGRGNEKLFF
TGCGCCAGCAGCCAGGGCAGGGGGAATGAAAAACTGTTTTTT
>TRBJ2-3|12|.|TRBV3-1/TRBV3-2|.
CASSQGLDTQYF
TGTGCCAGCAGCCAAGGTTTAGATACGCAGTATTTT
>TRBJ2-7|16|TRBD2|TRBV27|.
CASSGGLAGGASEQYF
TGTGCCAGCAGTGGGGGACTAGCGGGAGGGGCCTCCGAGCAGTACTTC
>TRBJ2-7|18|TRBD2|TRBV7-9|.
CASSLEGEREIPPYEQYF
TGTGCCAGCAGCTTAGAAGGAGAGCGGGAGATTCCCCCCTACGAGCAGTACTTC
>TRBJ1-3|17|.|TRBV7-9|.
CASSPGRDPWGGNTIYF
TGTGCCAGCAGCCCCGGCCGGGACCCTTGGGGTGGAAACACCATATATTTT
>TRBJ1-1|14|.|TRBV28|.
CASSGGTANTEAFF
TGTGCCAGCAGTGGCGGGACGGCGAACACTGAAGCTTTCTTT
>TRBJ1-5|16|.|TRBV6-2/TRBV6-3|.
CASSLLWTDSNQPQHF
TGTGCCAGCAGTTTACTTTGGACAGATAGCAATCAGCCCCAGCATTTT
>TRBJ2-3|17|.|TRBV4-2|.
CASSQASLGPYTDTQYF
TGTGCCAGCAGCCAAGCCTCCCTGGGTCCATACACAGATACGCAGTATTTT
>TRBJ1-2|12|.|TRBV19|.
CASSMLHYGYTF
TGTGCCAGTAGTATGCTCCACTATGGCTACACCTTC
>TRBJ2-2|14|.|TRBV10-3|.
CAISGRGGTGELFF
TGTGCCATCAGTGGAAGGGGCGGCACCGGGGAGCTGTTTTTT
>TRBJ1-4|16|.|TRBV28|.
CASSHLTDFFNEKLFF
TGTGCCAGCAGTCACTTGACAGATTTTTTTAATGAAAAACTGTTTTTT
>TRBJ2-5|13|.|TRBV4-3|.
CASSEGTQETQYF
TGCGCCAGCAGCGAGGGCACCCAAGAGACCCAGTACTTC
>TRBJ2-1|17|TRBD2|TRBV6-1|.
CASSDGQLAGTWNEQFF
TGTGCCAGCAGTGATGGGCAACTAGCGGGAACTTGGAATGAGCAGTTCTTC
>TRBJ2-7|19|TRBD1|TRBV5-6|.
CASSFTIDRGLPQFYEQYF
TGTGCCAGCAGCTTCACAATTGACAGGGGCCTTCCCCAGTTCTACGAGCAGTACTTC